This TCR beta chain was observed in a study of OX40 agonist ivuxolimab in advanced cancers. Study-level background: Those treated in dose escalation had hepatocellular carcinoma, melanoma, renal cell cancer or head and neck cancer. A male proportion of 70% to 90% was recorded, with mean age around 55 years and range about 23 to 80. Regarding the study as a whole: The study observed clonal expansion of CD4+ and CD8+ blood T cells by week 6 at 0.1 to 3.0 mg/kg. The 0.1-3.0 mg/kg partial responders had among the lowest clonal expansion.

Measured with immunoSEQ multiplex PCR; TCRdb has only the in-frame clones, and not every one. The table records approximately 68,000 clones, around 87% of them present only once. CDR1 is SGHRS and CDR2 is YFSETQ in the germline V gene. V dropped 0 bases and J dropped 0 bases, with 7 bases sitting between them. The CDR3 is made up of 15 amino acids. Turning to this clone: Its antigen is unidentified.

This receptor was identified in an adult with an advanced solid tumor such as melanoma, head and neck, liver or kidney cancer. The sequencing used CD4+ or CD8+ T cells sorted from blood, collected in a trial of the OX40 agonist ivuxolimab. This chain joins TRBV5-1 and TRBJ1-5, with D perhaps TRBD1 (6 bases). The CDR3 here is CASSLEGGSNQPQHF. DNA for the CDR3: TGCGCCAGCAGCTTGGAGGGGGGTAGCAATCAGCCCCAGCATTTT.